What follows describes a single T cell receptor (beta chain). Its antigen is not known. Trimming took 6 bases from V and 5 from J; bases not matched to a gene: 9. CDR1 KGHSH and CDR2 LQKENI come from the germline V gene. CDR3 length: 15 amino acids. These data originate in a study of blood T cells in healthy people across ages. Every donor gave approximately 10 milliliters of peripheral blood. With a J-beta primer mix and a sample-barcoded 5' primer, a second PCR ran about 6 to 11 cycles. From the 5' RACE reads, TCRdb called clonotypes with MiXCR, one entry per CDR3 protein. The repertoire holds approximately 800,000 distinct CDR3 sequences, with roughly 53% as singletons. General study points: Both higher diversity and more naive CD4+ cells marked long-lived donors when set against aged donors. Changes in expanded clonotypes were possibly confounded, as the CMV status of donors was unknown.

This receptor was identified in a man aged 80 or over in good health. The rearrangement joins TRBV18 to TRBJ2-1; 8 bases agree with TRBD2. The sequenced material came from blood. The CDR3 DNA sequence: TGTGCCAGCTCCCTTAACCTACTAGCGGACAATGAGCAGTTCTTC. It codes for CASSLNLLADNEQFF.